The TCR beta chain under discussion was sequenced for a study of T cells in Graves' hyperthyroidism and ophthalmopathy. Regions amplified from RNA transcripts were the TCR beta CDR3 regions. The HTBI primer set was used in a first-round RT-PCR of the TCR CDR3. A single record per CDR3 protein comes from TCRdb applying MiXCR to the multiplex PCR reads. The sample has 650,000 to 750,000 distinct CDR3 sequences, around 15% seen once. V lost 2 bases and J lost 2, with 11 bases in between. The CDR3 sequence is 15 residues long. General study points: A model of 13 V-J features distinguished ophthalmopathy from stable hyperthyroidism.

Not enrolled were patients with uncontrolled infection, other autoimmune disease, pregnancy or lactation. Every diagnosis used clinical symptoms, serum thyroxine and TRAb, thyroid ultrasound and orbital computed tomography. Isolation of PBMCs was performed on about 10 ml fresh peripheral blood. Ten or more counts support this clonotype. The antigen is undetermined. The sequencing sample was made of blood. The V and J genes are TRBV12-3 or TRBV12-4 and TRBJ2-3; D might be TRBD1 (6 bases). The sequence was obtained from a woman under 30 with Graves' hyperthyroidism. In nucleotides, the CDR3 is TGTGCCAGCAGTTTAACAGGGCGTAACACAGATACGCAGTATTTT. This translates into CASSLTGRNTDTQYF.